The text below deals with one TCR beta chain. Its antigen is still unknown. No quality values exist for individual bases; no much larger clone is one base distant. This entry comes from a study of preoperative IRX-2 immunotherapy in early breast cancer (dated by TCRdb to the late 2010s). Library preparation used the immunoSEQ multiplex PCR assay. Here the immuneACCESS table is served through TCRdb, limited to in-frame sequences with V and J called. Missing clones are a known gap in these copies; in checked studies unresolved V genes cover under half, and the rest lacks a known reason. The sample data list around 25,000 clones, and about 87% of these were observed just once. The ten most abundant clones make up around 27% of the sample. This specimen's treatment or condition label, interpreted: preoperative locoregional IRX-2 cytokine immunotherapy. The samples were obtained from a phase Ib study that tested preoperative, locoregional IRX-2 cytokine immunotherapy designed to prime immune responses. Before surgery, IRX-2 was given to the donors, who were patients with early-stage breast cancer.

Via the germline V gene, CDR1 is SNHLY and CDR2 FYNNEI. V sheds 0 bases and J sheds 8 bases, leaving 10 bases between their ends. Its CDR3 holds 13 amino acids, cysteine through phenylalanine. Only the CDR3 part of the read is kept: 39 bases, read in frame from the first base. This specimen was tumor tissue, taken after IRX-2 immunotherapy. The sequence was obtained from a human donor with breast cancer. The receptor chain draws on TRBV2 and TRBJ1-2; no D gene call is confident. CDR3 loop: CASSEASGFGYTF. The sequenced DNA is TGTGCCAGCAGTGAAGCTAGCGGGTTCGGCTACACCTTC.